This TCR beta chain was documented in a study of blood T cell repertoires in COVID-19. Study-wide context: Both acute and convalescent COVID-19 samples were obtained from the United States, Italy and Spain.

Per the germline V gene, CDR1 is SNHLY and CDR2 is FYNNEI. CDR3 length: 15 residues. V trimming: 6 bases; J trimming: 4 bases; junction bases outside the gene matches: 6. Assay: immunoSEQ multiplex PCR; the TCRdb copy retains only in-frame clones and omits some. The sample yields around 160,000 clones, 65% to 85% seen once. The clonotype was recovered from a man aged 55 to 70 with active or convalescent COVID-19. The gene calls are TRBV2 and TRBJ1-6; TRBD1 agrees at 7 bases. Specimen: peripheral blood. CDR3 in DNA: TGTGCCAGCAGACCGGGACAGCTTTATAATTCACCCCTCCACTTT. It yields the protein CASRPGQLYNSPLHF.